This passage covers 25 T cell receptor beta chains from one sample sequenced in a study of T cells after yellow fever vaccination. MiXCR, run by TCRdb on the 5' RACE reads, gives a single entry per CDR3 protein. The table has around 140,000 distinct CDR3 sequences, approximately 6.6% seen once; the top ten hold more than 0.6%. Sequenced here: CD4+ T cells sorted from PBMCs, sampled 10 days after the yellow fever booster vaccination. The source is a man younger than 45 who received the YFV17D yellow fever vaccine.

There are many counts of this clonotype. The chain uses TRBV28 and TRBJ2-7; a possible D gene is TRBD2 (5 bases). The CDR3 length is 11 residues. Trimming left V 11 bases short and J 3 bases short, with 11 bases between. From germline, CDR1 is MDHEN and CDR2 SYDVKM. The CDR3, as DNA: TGTGCCCGTGGAGGCGTCTACGAGCAGTACTTC. It specifies CARGGVYEQYF.

The J gene is TRBJ2-7, the V gene TRBV29-1; D is unclear. Germline-derived CDR1 and CDR2 are SQVTM and ANQGSEA. Trimming took off 3 bases at V and 3 bases at J, with 9 bases between the two ends. The CDR3 extends over 12 amino acids. The CDR3 DNA reads as TGCAGCGTTGAGCATTCTGGCTACGAGCAGTACTTC. Translation gives CSVEHSGYEQYF.

This clonotype was recorded at least ten times. The chain uses TRBV7-8 and TRBJ2-2; D is unresolved. Germline CDR1 and CDR2: SGHVS and FQNEAQ. This CDR3 region has 13 residues. V gave up 5 bases and J gave up 6 bases, with 10 bases separating them. The CDR3 DNA follows: TGTGCCAGCAGCAGACGGGTTTCCGGGGAGCTGTTTTTT. This gives the protein CASSRRVSGELFF.

This clonotype has ten or more counts. The chain employs TRBV9 and TRBJ2-6, with TRBD1 identical over 9 bases. Trimming cost V 4 bases and J 4 bases; bases outside gene matches: 9. Germline lookup yields CDR1 SGDLS and CDR2 YYNGEE. CDR3 length: 17 amino acids. The CDR3 region has the DNA TGTGCCAGCAGCCCCCTCGGGACAGGGTCCGGGGCCAACGTCCTGACTTTC. Amino acid sequence: CASSPLGTGSGANVLTF.

This clonotype was detected ten times or more. The gene calls are TRBV5-1 and TRBJ1-5; possible D gene TRBD1, 6 bases. The germline V gene has CDR1 SGHRS and CDR2 YFSETQ. The length of the CDR3 is 15 residues. Trimming removed 0 bases from V and 4 bases from J, with 11 bases in between. CDR3: CASSLEGQTNQPQHF. DNA for the CDR3: TGCGCCAGCAGCTTGGAAGGACAGACAAATCAGCCCCAGCATTTT.

The chain combines TRBV19 with TRBJ1-1; D remains ambiguous. The CDR3 is made up of 15 amino acids. Germline values: CDR1 LNHDA, CDR2 SQIVND (reference sequence). V shed 8 bases and J shed 1 base, with 17 bases lying between them. The CDR3 region has the DNA TGTGCCAGTTACCAATCTTTTGAGGGGAACACTGAAGCTTTCTTT. It yields the protein CASYQSFEGNTEAFF.

This clonotype has more than one count but fewer than ten. V usage is TRBV20-1 and J usage is TRBJ2-1, with 11 bases matching TRBD2. The junction had 5 bases not matched to a gene; V was cut back by 1 base and J by 3 bases. CDR1 DFQATT and CDR2 SNEGSKA come from the germline V gene (reference sequence). The CDR3 covers 16 residues. The CDR3: CSARGGTSGNYNEQFF. The CDR3 nucleotides read TGCAGTGCTAGAGGTGGGACTAGCGGAAACTACAATGAGCAGTTCTTC.

Comments on this clonotype: This may stem from a read error, because a much larger clone lies one nucleotide away. This chain uses TRBV5-1 with TRBJ1-1; D is unclear. Germline CDR1 is SGHRS and CDR2 is YFSETQ. CDR3 length: 15 amino acids. V shed 9 bases and J shed 1 base, with 19 bases lying between them. DNA for the CDR3: TGCGCCAACCAGGAGGGAGGCGCTTGGAACACTGAAGCTTTCTTT. This sequence encodes CANQEGGAWNTEAFF. Drawing the rest from reference TRBV5-1 and TRBJ1-1, the complete variable domain is KAGVTQTPRYLIKTRGQQVTLSCSPISGHRSVSWYQQTPGQGLQFLFEYFSETQRNKGNFPGRFSGRQFSNSRSEMNVSTLELGDSALYLCANQEGGAWNTEAFFGQGTRLTVV.

This clonotype showed up many times. The V and J genes are TRBV24-1 and TRBJ2-5; D unresolved. The germline V gene has CDR1 KGHDR and CDR2 SFDVKD. CDR3 length: 13 amino acids. Trimming left V 2 bases short and J 5 bases short, with 8 bases between. The CDR3 loop is CATSDYRGETQYF. The CDR3 nucleotides read TGTGCCACCAGTGATTACAGAGGCGAGACCCAGTACTTC.

This sequence joins TRBV3-1 and TRBJ2-7; D unclear. V was shortened by 3 bases and J by 4 bases, with 16 bases between the two germline ends. The germline CDR1 and CDR2 sequences are LGHDT and YNNKEL (reference sequence). The CDR3 is made up of 15 amino acids. CDR3 sequence: CASSHWTTSYYEQYF. CDR3 coding DNA: TGTGCCAGCAGCCATTGGACGACCTCTTATTACGAGCAGTACTTC.

This clonotype was recorded many times. The rearrangement uses TRBV28 and TRBJ2-3; D ambiguous. The CDR3 sequence is 12 residues long. V shed 6 bases and J shed 4 bases, with 8 bases lying between them. Germline lookup yields CDR1 MDHEN and CDR2 SYDVKM. The CDR3 protein is CASRRSADTQYF. CDR3 DNA: TGTGCCAGCAGGCGATCCGCAGATACGCAGTATTTT.

In this sample, this clonotype turned up many times. This chain connects TRBV3-1 to TRBJ2-2, with D perhaps TRBD2 (5 bases). The V gene's germline CDR1 is LGHDT and CDR2 YNNKEL (reference sequence). V was clipped by 1 base and J by 4 bases, with 10 bases between them. The CDR3 consists of 15 residues. CDR3 sequence: CASSQVGSGTGELFF. The DNA of the CDR3 is TGTGCCAGCAGCCAAGTGGGAAGCGGCACCGGGGAGCTGTTTTTT.

The table lists this clonotype with many counts. CDR3 residues: CASSPLSRGNYNEQFF. CDR3 nucleotide sequence: TGTGCCAGCAGCCCCTTGTCGCGAGGGAACTACAATGAGCAGTTCTTC. The chain carries TRBV7-9 and TRBJ2-1, with D perhaps TRBD2 (5 bases). Germline CDR1 reads SEHNR; CDR2 reads FQNEAQ (reference sequence). V was pared by 5 bases and J by 3 bases, with 17 bases between. The CDR3 has 16 amino acids. The entire variable domain, with the rest obtained from reference TRBV7-9 and TRBJ2-1, is as follows: DTGVSQNPRHKITKRGQNVTFRCDPISEHNRLYWYRQTLGQGPEFLTYFQNEAQLEKSRLLSDRFSAERPKGSFSTLEIQRTEQGDSAMYLCASSPLSRGNYNEQFFGPGTRLTVL.

This clonotype was seen at least ten times. The chain has TRBV5-1 and TRBJ2-7; D is perhaps TRBD1 (6 bases). Germline V gene lookup returns CDR1 SGHRS and CDR2 YFSETQ. The CDR3 length is 14 residues. Trimming removed 1 base from V and 2 bases from J, with 10 bases in between. The CDR3 sequence is CASSLYGQTYEQYF. Here the CDR3 DNA reads TGCGCCAGCAGCTTGTATGGACAGACCTACGAGCAGTACTTC.

This clonotype was detected many times. The chain has TRBV7-2 and TRBJ2-7; D unclear. From germline, CDR1 is SGHTA and CDR2 FQGNSA. This CDR3 spans 12 amino acids. The ends were cut back, 1 base at V and 3 bases at J, with 4 bases in the middle. CDR3 DNA sequence: TGTGCCAGCAGCTTAGGATACTACGAGCAGTACTTC. This translates into CASSLGYYEQYF. Variable domain in full (rest from reference TRBV7-2 and TRBJ2-7): GAGVSQSPSNKVTEKGKDVELRCDPISGHTALYWYRQSLGQGLEFLIYFQGNSAPDKSGLPSDRFSAERTGGSVSTLTIQRTQQEDSAVYLCASSLGYYEQYFGPGTRLTVT.

This clonotype was counted ten times or more. The chain has TRBV12-3 or TRBV12-4 and TRBJ1-5; no firm D call. Trimming pared 7 bases from V and 6 bases from J, leaving 13 bases between. CDR3 length equals 13 residues. Here the CDR3 reads CASTPDMVQPQHF. CDR3 coding DNA: TGTGCCAGCACCCCGGATATGGTTCAGCCCCAGCATTTT.

This clonotype was counted ten times or more. The chain is built from TRBV28 and TRBJ2-2; weak D call: TRBD2 (6 bases). CDR1 is MDHEN, CDR2 SYDVKM, per germline. The CDR3 totals 16 residues. Trimming stripped 7 bases from V and 1 base from J, with 16 bases between. CDR3 sequence (DNA): TGTGCCAGCACCCCGGTCGGGACTCGGAACACCGGGGAGCTGTTTTTT. It specifies CASTPVGTRNTGELFF.

This clonotype was seen at least ten times. V is TRBV20-1 and J is TRBJ2-3; D uncertain. CDR3 length equals 13 residues. Trimming cost V 5 bases and J 7 bases, with 16 bases left between them. CDR1 is DFQATT, CDR2 SNEGSKA, per germline (reference sequence). CDR3 region: CSAPSSGEYTQYF. As DNA, the CDR3 is TGCAGTGCTCCCTCGTCTGGTGAATATACGCAGTATTTT.

This clonotype was seen many times. This chain connects TRBV5-1 to TRBJ2-3, with TRBD2 matching over 10 bases. This CDR3 is built from 16 residues. Germline V gene sequence: CDR1 SGHRS, CDR2 YFSETQ. J gave up 0 bases and V 4 bases, and 5 bases lay outside the gene matches. The CDR3 sequence: CASSAGLAPSTDTQYF. CDR3 bases: TGCGCCAGCAGCGCGGGACTAGCGCCTAGCACAGATACGCAGTATTTT.

About this clonotype itself: This may come from a read error, since a much larger clone is one base off. The gene calls are TRBV14 and TRBJ2-1; 10 bases match TRBD2. Germline CDR1 and CDR2: SGHDN and FVKESK. This CDR3 has 16 residues. With 4 bases clipped from V and 3 bases from J, the junction kept 6 bases outside the gene matches. The CDR3 region is CASSRASGSGYNEQFF. As DNA, the CDR3 is TGTGCCAGCAGCCGAGCTAGCGGGAGTGGCTACAATGAGCAGTTCTTC.

V and J are TRBV7-2 and TRBJ2-3, with TRBD2 matching over 13 bases. The CDR3 runs 17 residues. Per the germline V gene, CDR1 is SGHTA and CDR2 is FQGNSA. V shed 5 bases, J shed 4 bases, and the junction held 9 bases outside the gene matches. The CDR3 DNA reads TGTGCCAGCAGCCGGAGGACTAGCGGGAGCTTTGCAGATACGCAGTATTTT. Translating gives CASSRRTSGSFADTQYF.

This clonotype was observed many times. The chain employs TRBV7-2 and TRBJ2-7; tentative D call: TRBD2 (6 bases). Germline assignment: CDR1 SGHTA and CDR2 FQGNSA. This CDR3 is 15 amino acids long. V was trimmed by 1 base and J by 3 bases, leaving 13 bases between them. CDR3 DNA: TGTGCCAGCAGCTTAGTACCGCGGGATCACTACGAGCAGTACTTC. Protein sequence: CASSLVPRDHYEQYF.

This clonotype was detected many times. The CDR3 DNA reads TGTGCCAGCAGCCCAACAGGGGGCAAGACTGAAGCTTTCTTT. As protein: CASSPTGGKTEAFF. The chain is built from TRBV7-9 and TRBJ1-1; 9 nucleotides agree with TRBD1. This CDR3 is built from 14 residues. From germline, CDR1 is SEHNR and CDR2 FQNEAQ (reference sequence). V was pared by 5 bases and J by 5 bases, with 6 bases of the junction left unmatched.

Ten or more counts support this clonotype. The rearrangement uses TRBV20-1 and TRBJ2-7; D is unresolved. The CDR3 extends over 13 amino acids. V lost 6 bases and J 0 bases, leaving 12 bases between the germline ends. Germline V gene sequence: CDR1 DFQATT, CDR2 SNEGSKA (reference sequence). This chain's CDR3 is CSALAPSSYEQYF. In nucleotides, the CDR3 is TGCAGTGCCTTAGCACCGAGCTCCTACGAGCAGTACTTC.

This clonotype has only a few counts. The chain has TRBV24-1 and TRBJ2-3, with D perhaps matching TRBD1 (6 bases). The CDR3 extends over 14 amino acids. CDR1 is KGHDR and CDR2 is SFDVKD in the germline V gene. The V end was cut by 7 bases, the J end by 4 bases, with 14 bases between. The CDR3 region is CATSTQGSPDTQYF. CDR3 in DNA: TGTGCCACCAGCACCCAGGGGTCCCCAGATACGCAGTATTTT.